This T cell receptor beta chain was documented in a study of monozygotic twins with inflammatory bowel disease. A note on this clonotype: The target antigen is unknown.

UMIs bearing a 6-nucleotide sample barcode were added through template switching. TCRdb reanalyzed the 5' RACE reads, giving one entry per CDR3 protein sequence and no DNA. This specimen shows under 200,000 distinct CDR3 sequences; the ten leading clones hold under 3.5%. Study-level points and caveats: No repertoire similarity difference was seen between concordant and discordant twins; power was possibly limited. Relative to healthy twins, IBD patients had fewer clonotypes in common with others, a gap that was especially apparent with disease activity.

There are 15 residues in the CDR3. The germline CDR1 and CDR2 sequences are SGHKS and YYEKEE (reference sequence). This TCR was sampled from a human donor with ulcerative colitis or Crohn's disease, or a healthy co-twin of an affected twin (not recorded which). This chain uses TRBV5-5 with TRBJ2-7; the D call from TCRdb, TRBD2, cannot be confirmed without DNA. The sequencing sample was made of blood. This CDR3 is CASSLGLAEAYEQYF.